This TCR beta chain emerged from a study of response to subunit inactivated influenza vaccine (dated by TCRdb to 2016 to 2019). For the wider study: Deep quantitative T cell receptor repertoire profiling was used in the study to track responses to a trivalent subunit inactivated influenza vaccine. Broader findings and caveats from the paper: The authors proposed that each seasonal influenza vaccination may bring in only a limited number of new T cells.

The cysteine opens and the phenylalanine closes a CDR3 of 14 amino acids. Just the 42-base CDR3 DNA is kept, in frame starting at base 1. From the germline V gene, CDR1 is LGHNA and CDR2 is YSLEER. The junction shows trimming of 4 bases on V and 0 bases on J, plus 10 bases between the germline ends. With regard to this clonotype: This clone's antigen is unknown. Qualities for individual bases were not recorded, and no much larger clone is one base off.

The library was made by RT-PCR. Reads for this sample came from an Illumina HiSeq 2500. TCRdb took the public reads, trimmed them with fastp at Q25, ran MiXCR for clone calling and kept in-frame beta chains. Rows merge per CDR3 protein into single entries with the most common DNA and genes. The sample table lists roughly 550,000 distinct CDR3 sequences, around a quarter of them with a count of one. The biggest ten clones account for approximately 3% of the sample. These same data were also listed under a study on T cells expressing NK-cell markers. The other study reports the following: TCR beta cDNA libraries were prepared using 5'RACE template switching, which introduced a universal primer site and unique molecular identifiers. In sorted CD3+CD56+NKG2C+, CD3+CD56+NKG2C- and CD3+CD56-NKG2C+ T-cell subsets from eight or nine donors, TCR beta-chain repertoires were profiled. Seven of the eight sequenced donors were HCMV-seropositive and one was HCMV-seronegative. To restrict sorting to alphabetaTCR-expressing T cells, an anti-gammadeltaTCR antibody was added in several experiments. For over five donors, the dominant CD3+CD56+NKG2C+ clonotypes were among the top 10 CD8+ clonotypes and accounted for about 1.0-7.0% of CD8+ T cells. Those dominant clonotypes were again the most abundant among CD3+CD56-NKG2C+ cells in four donors, at about 25-60.1%. Whether the expanded NKG2C-expressing T cell clones were specific for HCMV antigens remained unclear. All eight donors whose samples were sequenced were randomly selected healthy volunteers, three of them men and five women. To determine HCMV serostatus, a commercial ELISA kit was used to detect HCMV-specific IgG in serum. Peripheral blood mononuclear cells were isolated from blood by Ficoll density gradient centrifugation. Magnetic immunoseparation with Miltenyi isolation kits was used to isolate CD4+ and CD8+ T cells from PBMC. Priming for cDNA synthesis came from the TCR beta constant segment, and two successive PCR amplification steps followed. Illumina HiSeq 2000/2500, MiSeq or NextSeq was used to sequence libraries as 2 x 150 bp reads. MIGEC handled demultiplexing of the reads and grouping by UMI, while MiTCR was used to assemble and quantify clonotypes. To exclude erroneous sequences, only TCR cDNA sequences supported by at least two reads were retained. The tcR package was used for downstream repertoire analysis, with clonotypes matched between fractions based on CDR3 nucleotide sequence plus V segment. Antigen specificity was annotated against VDJdb with VDJmatch, allowing one amino acid substitution in CDR3.

The chain is encoded by TRBV4-3 joined to TRBJ2-7, with no reliable assignment of the D segment. This sequence originates from a man aged 50 to 59 who received an inactivated influenza vaccine. Donor details come from another sample of the same person, matched by shared clones. The sample here was CD4+ T cells sorted from PBMCs, taken 11 to 12 days after vaccination. The DNA reads TGCGCCAGCAGCCCCTGGACCTACTCCTACGAGCAGTACTTC. Protein translation: CASSPWTYSYEQYF.